This TCR beta chain derives from a study of blood T cell repertoires in COVID-19 (TCRdb year 2020). At the level of the whole study: The collaborator samples originated in the United States, Italy and Spain and spanned the acute and convalescent phases of COVID-19. Where HLA class I and class II types were available, the types were taken from metadata supplied by the sample provider, not from assay-based typing. Sample metadata almost always included a de-identified subject ID, COVID-19 status, age in years and sex. The prospective study material was composed of cDNA or gDNA derived from T cells, B-cell-depleted T cells, or PBMCs. A freely available public database, intended as a resource for researchers studying the immune response to SARS-CoV-2, is where the repertoires were released. Subjects who had been exposed to COVID-19, were actively infected with it, or had recovered from it provided the deeply sampled blood TCRbeta repertoires that made up the dataset. The samples were drawn from the first 160 participants of the ongoing ImmuneRACE study and from 1,254 subjects provided by 6 global collaborators. Results the study describes overall, beyond this receptor: Clinical and demographic metadata were provided uncurated, with the amount varying by source and participant.

Collaborating institutions collected whole blood in K2EDTA tubes following their own protocols. For TCRbeta analysis, collaborators shipped samples as frozen whole blood, isolated PBMCs, or DNA extracted from either of those sample types. The CDR3 sequence holds 14 residues, the cysteine and phenylalanine included. Kept here is only the CDR3 DNA, which spans 42 bases and is read in frame from base 1. V drops 7 bases and J drops 2 bases, leaving 15 bases in between. Sequences SNHLY (CDR1) and FYNNEI (CDR2) are obtained from the germline V gene. With respect to this clone: Its antigen is not yet known. Base qualities are not provided; no much larger clone lies one nucleotide away.

The immunoSEQ Assay, a bias-controlled multiplex PCR, was used to amplify TCRbeta CDR3 regions from genomic DNA. Per the original workflow: Within the assay, amplification of reference gene primers was used to estimate how many nucleated cells each sample contained. Sequence reads were collapsed and filtered to measure the absolute abundance of every unique TCRbeta CDR3 rearrangement. For each sample, productive Simpson clonality was calculated by taking the square root of Simpson's diversity index across productive rearrangements. Not all clones reach the TCRdb copy of this immuneACCESS table, which keeps in-frame sequences only. Checked studies attribute under half of the gap to unresolved V genes and leave the rest unexplained. For V, J and clone size, that table is used; D and trimming come from the DNA. The sample table contains 110,000 to 150,000 clones; only one count was recorded for 85% to 90% of them. Jointly, the top ten make up roughly 3.2% of the sample.

The receptor's source is a woman aged 55-75 years with active COVID-19. Sample: peripheral blood. The rearranged segments are TRBV2 and TRBJ2-7, with TRBD2 as a weak D call on 7 bases. The bases read TGTGCCAGCAAGGGGGGGGTATTACCCTACGAGCAGTACTTC. Its translation is CASKGGVLPYEQYF.